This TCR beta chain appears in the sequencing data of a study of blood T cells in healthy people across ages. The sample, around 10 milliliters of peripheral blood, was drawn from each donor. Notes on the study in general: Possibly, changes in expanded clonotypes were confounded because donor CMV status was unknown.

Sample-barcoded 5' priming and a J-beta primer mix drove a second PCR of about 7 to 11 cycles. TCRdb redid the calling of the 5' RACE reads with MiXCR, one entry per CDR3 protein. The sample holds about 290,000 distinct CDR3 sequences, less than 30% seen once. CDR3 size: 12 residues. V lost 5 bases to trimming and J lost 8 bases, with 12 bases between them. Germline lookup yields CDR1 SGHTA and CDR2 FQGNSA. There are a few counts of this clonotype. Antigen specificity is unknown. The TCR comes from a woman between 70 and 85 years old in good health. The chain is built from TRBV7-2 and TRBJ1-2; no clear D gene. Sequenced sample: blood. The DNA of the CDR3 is TGTGCCAGCAGCCCCTCCCACAGCGGCTACACCTTC. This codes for CASSPSHSGYTF.